The 32 T cell receptor beta chains below all came from one sample that was sequenced in a study of CD8 T cells in ankylosing spondylitis. TCRdb re-called the 5' RACE reads with MiXCR, one entry per CDR3 protein. The repertoire holds 250,000 to 350,000 distinct CDR3 sequences, with around 20% as singletons. Specimen: blood, either unsorted or a sorted T cell fraction (not recorded which). The receptors stem from a male donor with ankylosing spondylitis or in good health (not recorded which).

This clonotype showed up just a few times. This sequence joins TRBV6-1 and TRBJ1-1; no clear D gene. The V end was cut by 7 bases, the J end by 4 bases, with 16 bases between. CDR1 is MNHNS, CDR2 SASEGT, per germline. CDR3 size: 14 residues. CDR3 region: CASTAGGRGTEAFF. CDR3 nucleotides: TGTGCCAGCACCGCGGGAGGTCGTGGCACTGAAGCTTTCTTT.

The chain recombines TRBV7-2 with TRBJ2-1; 8 bases match TRBD2. The V gene's germline CDR1 is SGHTA and CDR2 FQGNSA. The CDR3 extends over 14 amino acids. The junction had 3 bases not matched to a gene; V was cut back by 1 base and J by 7 bases. This CDR3 reads CASSLDPSGNEQFF. The CDR3 region has the DNA TGTGCCAGCAGCTTAGATCCTAGCGGGAATGAGCAGTTCTTC. The full variable domain, its missing parts supplied by reference TRBV7-2 and TRBJ2-1, is GAGVSQSPSNKVTEKGKDVELRCDPISGHTALYWYRQSLGQGLEFLIYFQGNSAPDKSGLPSDRFSAERTGGSVSTLTIQRTQQEDSAVYLCASSLDPSGNEQFFGPGTRLTVL.

The V gene is TRBV5-1, the J gene TRBJ1-2, with a weak D call TRBD1 (5 bases). V was cut by 1 base and J by 9 bases, with 10 bases left in between. Germline CDR1 and CDR2: SGHRS and YFSETQ. The CDR3 extends over 12 amino acids. CDR3 coding DNA: TGCGCCAGCAGCTTGAGGGCAGGGCGCTACACCTTC. It encodes CASSLRAGRYTF.

At least ten counts were recorded for this clonotype. The chain is built from TRBV18 and TRBJ2-1; maybe TRBD1 (6 bases). Germline V gene sequence: CDR1 KGHSH, CDR2 LQKENI. The CDR3 extends over 15 amino acids. Trimming took off 2 bases at V and 4 bases at J, with 12 bases between the two ends. In DNA, the CDR3 is TGTGCCAGCTCACCATCAGGGGAAGCGTACAATGAGCAGTTCTTC. Its protein is CASSPSGEAYNEQFF.

A note on this clonotype: A read error may be the cause here, since a much bigger clone is one base away. The chain recombines TRBV6-5 with TRBJ2-3; 7 bases align to TRBD2. This CDR3 spans 15 amino acids. Germline values: CDR1 MNHEY, CDR2 SVGAGI. This CDR3 is CTSSSTGLLTDTQYF. The CDR3, as DNA: TGTACCAGCAGTTCGACGGGACTACTCACAGATACGCAGTATTTT.

There are a few counts of this clonotype. The chain employs TRBV9 and TRBJ1-5; no firm D call. Germline CDR1 SGDLS, CDR2 YYNGEE. V dropped 3 bases and J dropped 3 bases, with 10 bases sitting between them. The CDR3 has 14 residues. The CDR3 spells CASSEDGTNQPQHF. CDR3 nucleotide sequence: TGTGCCAGCAGCGAGGATGGAACCAATCAGCCCCAGCATTTT.

V usage is TRBV6-1 and J usage is TRBJ1-3, with 9 bases identical to TRBD1. This CDR3 has 14 residues. The germline gives CDR1 MNHNS, CDR2 SASEGT. V lost 7 bases, J lost 2 bases, and 3 bases stayed unmatched. The CDR3 here is CASTRDRAGNTIYF. CDR3 bases: TGTGCCAGCACCCGGGACAGGGCTGGAAACACCATATATTTT.

This clonotype has a count of ten or more. The genes are TRBV12-3 or TRBV12-4 and TRBJ1-1; D is uncertain. This CDR3 is 15 amino acids long. The germline V and J ends were trimmed by 5 bases and 2 bases, with 15 bases remaining between them. CDR3 sequence (DNA): TGTGCCAGCAGTCCCGGGATCTTACCTAACACTGAAGCTTTCTTT. It encodes CASSPGILPNTEAFF.

The rearrangement uses TRBV4-1 and TRBJ2-1, with TRBD1 as a possible D gene (5 bases). Germline CDR1 and CDR2: MGHRA and YSYEKL. V was clipped by 1 base and J by 7 bases, with 8 bases between them. The CDR3 extends over 13 amino acids. The CDR3 nucleotides read TGCGCCAGCAGCCAAGTCAGGGCTAATGAGCAGTTCTTC. It translates to CASSQVRANEQFF.

Only a few counts were recorded for this clonotype. The chain couples TRBV5-1 to TRBJ1-5; D possibly corresponds to TRBD1 (5 bases). CDR1 and CDR2 from the germline V gene are SGHRS and YFSETQ. CDR3 length: 17 residues. The ends were cut back, 0 bases at V and 2 bases at J, with 15 bases in the middle. In DNA form, the CDR3 reads TGCGCCAGCAGCTTGGCACCGTCGGGGGTAGGCAATCAGCCCCAGCATTTT. Encoded protein: CASSLAPSGVGNQPQHF.

This clonotype occurred many times. The CDR3 nucleotides are TGTGCCAGCAGTTTGTTAGCGGCGAACACCGGGGAGCTGTTTTTT. Translated, it gives CASSLLAANTGELFF. The chain carries TRBV27 and TRBJ2-2, with D possibly being TRBD2 (6 bases). The germline V gene has CDR1 MNHEY and CDR2 SMNVEV (reference sequence). The CDR3 consists of 15 residues. Trimming cost V 3 bases and J 0 bases, with 8 bases left between them.

This clonotype was picked up many times. V gene TRBV6-1 combines with J gene TRBJ1-2; 9 bases map to TRBD1. V was pared by 7 bases and J by 4 bases, with 7 bases of the junction left unmatched. There are 14 residues in the CDR3. Germline V gives CDR1 MNHNS, CDR2 SASEGT. The CDR3 protein is CASTGDRASYGYTF. As DNA, the CDR3 is TGTGCCAGCACCGGGGACAGGGCCAGCTATGGCTACACCTTC.

This clonotype was seen only a few times. The chain combines TRBV28 with TRBJ1-1; maybe TRBD1 (5 bases). V was shortened by 5 bases and J by 7 bases, with 17 bases between the two germline ends. Germline loops: CDR1 MDHEN, CDR2 SYDVKM. The CDR3 has 14 amino acids. This CDR3 reads CASSPRRQPYEAFF. The CDR3 DNA is TGTGCCAGCAGTCCTCGGCGACAGCCCTATGAAGCTTTCTTT.

This chain joins TRBV7-2 and TRBJ1-5, with D possibly being TRBD1 (6 bases). This CDR3 region has 16 residues. Germline V gene sequence: CDR1 SGHTA, CDR2 FQGNSA. The V and J ends lost 2 bases and 1 base respectively, with 12 bases between them. Here the CDR3 reads CASSLLGGLSNQPQHF. CDR3 coding DNA: TGTGCCAGCAGCTTATTGGGGGGCCTCAGCAATCAGCCCCAGCATTTT.

The chain carries TRBV10-3 and TRBJ2-1, with 7 bases matching TRBD2. Looked up from germline, CDR1 is ENHRY and CDR2 is SYGVKD. CDR3 size: 15 residues. J lost 7 bases, V lost 3 bases, and 9 bases had no gene match. CDR3 bases: TGTGCCATCAGTGATGGTAGCGGGCCTTGGAATGAGCAGTTCTTC. Its protein product is CAISDGSGPWNEQFF.

This chain connects TRBV12-3 or TRBV12-4 to TRBJ2-3; no definite D call. The CDR3 sequence is 14 residues long. Trimming stripped 3 bases from V and 2 bases from J, with 9 bases between. The CDR3 region has the DNA TGTGCCAGCAGTTTTAGGCTTACCACAGATACGCAGTATTTT. Its protein is CASSFRLTTDTQYF.

Many counts were recorded for this clonotype. This chain links TRBV24-1 with TRBJ2-3; 9 bases are shared with TRBD1. CDR1 and CDR2 from the germline V gene are KGHDR and SFDVKD. The CDR3 is 15 amino acids. V dropped 3 bases and J dropped 6; count of bases not matched to a gene: 6. For the CDR3, the DNA is TGTGCCACCAGTGATCGGGGACAGGGTACGGATACGCAGTATTTT. Translated: CATSDRGQGTDTQYF.

The gene calls are TRBV28 and TRBJ1-1; TRBD1 matches at 7 bases. V lost 6 bases, J lost 3 bases, and 10 bases stayed unmatched. The germline CDR1 and CDR2 sequences are MDHEN and SYDVKM. This CDR3 region has 15 residues. CDR3 residues: CASRFRTGEHTEAFF. The CDR3 coding sequence is TGTGCCAGCAGATTCCGTACAGGGGAACACACTGAAGCTTTCTTT.

This clonotype was observed a handful of times. V and J are TRBV5-1 and TRBJ2-2; D uncertain. Germline V lookup: CDR1 SGHRS, CDR2 YFSETQ. V lost 4 bases and J 3 bases, leaving 13 bases between the germline ends. This CDR3 region has 15 residues. CDR3 region: CASSLPGGDTGELFF. DNA for the CDR3: TGCGCCAGCAGCCTTCCGGGCGGAGACACCGGGGAGCTGTTTTTT.

The CDR3 loop is CASSSPAGVYNEQFF. The CDR3 nucleotides read TGTGCCAGCAGCTCTCCAGCGGGAGTCTACAATGAGCAGTTCTTC. The chain carries TRBV11-3 and TRBJ2-1; 8 bases map to TRBD2. Losses at the gene ends were 4 bases for V and 3 bases for J; bases not matched to a gene: 5. Germline V gene data show CDR1 as SGHNT and CDR2 as YENEEA. This CDR3 contains 15 residues.

The gene calls are TRBV27 and TRBJ2-7; TRBD2 aligns across 7 bases. CDR1 MNHEY and CDR2 SMNVEV come from the germline V gene (reference sequence). This CDR3 contains 15 residues. DNA of the CDR3: TGTGCCAGCAGCTTATCGATGGGGGGGTCCTACGAGCAGTACGTC. Its translation is CASSLSMGGSYEQYV.

DNA of the CDR3: TGCGCCAGCAGCTTAGGGACTATCAGACAAGAGACCCAGTACTTC. It yields the protein CASSLGTIRQETQYF. The chain combines TRBV5-1 with TRBJ2-5; 7 positions agree with TRBD2. Germline V CDR1 and CDR2: SGHRS, YFSETQ. This CDR3 is built from 15 residues. J lost 2 bases, V lost 2 bases, and 6 bases had no gene match.

CDR3 sequence (DNA): TGTGCCAGCAGTTTAAGGGCAGACCCGAACACCGGGGAGCTGTTTTTT. Protein: CASSLRADPNTGELFF. The rearrangement uses TRBV27 and TRBJ2-2, with unresolved D. V was cut by 2 bases and J by 0 bases, with 10 bases left in between. The CDR3 runs 16 residues. Germline V lookup: CDR1 MNHEY, CDR2 SMNVEV (reference sequence).

This clonotype was recorded a few times. Here the CDR3 DNA reads TGCAGTCAGAGACCGAGCACAGATACGCAGTATTTT. Translating gives CSQRPSTDTQYF. The chain has TRBV20-1 and TRBJ2-3; D not certain. This CDR3 contains 12 residues. V shed 8 bases and J shed 0 bases, with 9 bases lying between them. Germline CDR1 is DFQATT and CDR2 is SNEGSKA (reference sequence).

The CDR3 bases are TGTGCCAGCGCCCAGAGCAGGGCGCGGAACACCGGGGAGCTGTTTTTT. This translates into CASAQSRARNTGELFF. The gene calls are TRBV25-1 and TRBJ2-2; a possible D gene is TRBD1 (5 bases). The CDR3 is 16 residues long. Trimming took 8 bases from V and 1 from J, leaving 17 bases between them. From germline, CDR1 is MGHDK and CDR2 SYGVNS.

This clonotype came up a few times. The chain joins TRBV7-6 to TRBJ2-1; D is uncertain. The V gene's germline CDR1 is SGHVS and CDR2 FNYEAQ. CDR3 length: 15 amino acids. The V gene lost 1 base and the J gene lost 0 bases, with 7 bases spanning the gap. The CDR3 loop reads CASSLDASSYNEQFF. CDR3 bases: TGTGCCAGCAGCTTAGATGCGAGCTCCTACAATGAGCAGTTCTTC.

There are a few counts of this clonotype. The chain couples TRBV29-1 to TRBJ1-4, with no clear D. Trimming cost V 4 bases and J 5 bases, with 11 bases left between them. The CDR3 runs to 13 residues. Per germline, CDR1 SQVTM and CDR2 ANQGSEA. The CDR3 region has the DNA TGCAGCGTTGTCGACGGGGTCAATGAAAAACTGTTTTTT. This codes for CSVVDGVNEKLFF.

A few counts support this clonotype. The chain joins TRBV5-6 to TRBJ2-2; D is ambiguous. Germline V lookup: CDR1 SGHDT, CDR2 YYEEEE. Trimming stripped 2 bases from V and 6 bases from J, with 8 bases between. The CDR3 consists of 13 residues. The chain's CDR3 is CASSFSSPGELFF. The CDR3 DNA follows: TGTGCCAGCAGCTTTTCCAGCCCCGGGGAGCTGTTTTTT. The full variable domain, in which reference TRBV5-6 and TRBJ2-2 provide the parts outside the CDR3, is DAGVTQSPTHLIKTRGQQVTLRCSPKSGHDTVSWYQQALGQGPQFIFQYYEEEERQRGNFPDRFSGHQFPNYSSELNVNALLLGDSALYLCASSFSSPGELFFGEGSRLTVL.

This rearrangement joins TRBV7-8 to TRBJ2-7; D remains unclear. This CDR3 is built from 15 residues. The germline V gene has CDR1 SGHVS and CDR2 FQNEAQ. V shed 2 bases and J shed 9 bases, with 20 bases lying between them. The CDR3 loop reads CASSLKVRWRGVQYV. As DNA, the CDR3 is TGTGCCAGCAGCTTAAAAGTAAGGTGGCGAGGCGTGCAGTACGTC.

This clonotype was counted only a few times. CDR3 DNA sequence: TGCTTAATACAGGGGGCGAACACCGGGGAGCTGTTTTTT. Protein product: CLIQGANTGELFF. The chain carries TRBV20-1 and TRBJ2-2; 8 nucleotides agree with TRBD1. This CDR3 is built from 13 residues. Germline V gives CDR1 DFQATT, CDR2 SNEGSKA (reference sequence).

In its sample, this clonotype was seen a few times. This chain joins TRBV7-9 and TRBJ2-3; D tentatively reads TRBD1 or TRBD2 (5 bases each). Trimming pared 8 bases from V and 6 bases from J, leaving 21 bases between. The CDR3 loop spans 15 amino acids. Germline values: CDR1 SEHNR, CDR2 FQNEAQ (reference sequence). The CDR3 loop reads CASRGGHASLDTQYF. DNA of the CDR3: TGTGCCAGCCGGGGTGGACACGCTTCTTTGGATACGCAGTATTTT.

The J gene is TRBJ1-2, the V gene TRBV9, with TRBD1 identical over 12 bases. J lost 7 bases, V lost 5 bases, and 6 bases had no gene match. CDR3 size: 14 residues. Germline V gives CDR1 SGDLS, CDR2 YYNGEE. The DNA for the CDR3 is TGTGCCAGCAGTGGGACAGGGGGCCTTAGTGGCTACACCTTC. Translated: CASSGTGGLSGYTF.